This T cell receptor (beta chain) was recorded in a study of spatial heterogeneity in lung cancer. Regarding the study as a whole: In tumors, expanded intratumoral alpha and beta TCR counts tracked mutation counts.

By proportion, this clonotype is medium-sized. What it binds is not known. A single record per CDR3 protein comes from TCRdb applying MiXCR to the 5' RACE reads. The data show several thousand distinct CDR3 sequences, 5% to 7% seen once. Time point defined: sample taken at primary tumor resection. The donors were 72 patients with non-small cell lung cancer that was early-stage and untreated. The sequenced material consisted of unsorted whole RNA from tumor, nontumor lung or frozen PBMC. The CDR3 consists of 13 residues. Trimming at V came to 5 bases and at J to 8 bases, leaving 4 bases not matched to a gene. Germline V gives CDR1 MDHEN, CDR2 SYDVKM.

The clonotype originates from a male donor with early-stage non-small cell lung cancer. J is TRBJ1-2 and V is TRBV28; 11 bases map to TRBD1. Sequenced here: lung tumor tissue, sampled at surgery. This chain's CDR3 is CASSRGQGGGYTF. The CDR3 region has the DNA TGTGCCAGCAGTAGGGGACAGGGGGGCGGCTACACCTTC.